The source of this T cell receptor (beta chain) is a study of cytomegalovirus exposure and HLA in healthy donors. The germline V gene has CDR1 SGHTA and CDR2 FQGNSA. This CDR3 is 15 amino acids long. Germline trimming cut 6 bases from V and 1 base from J; bases unmatched to any gene: 4. Concerning this clone itself: Its antigen is as yet unknown.

The study, taken as a whole, reports: Most TCRs appeared rarely, but some public TCRs recurred in many donors. In vitro, a few CMV-associated chains proved specific for CMV antigens. Researchers catalogued approximately 160 TCR beta chains as cytomegalovirus-associated.

Profiling relied on immunoSEQ multiplex PCR, and the TCRdb table lists in-frame clones only, not all of them. Found here are 160,000 or so clones, roughly 83% of them singletons; the top ten hold roughly 10%. The sequence was obtained from a man younger than 45 in good health and CMV-seropositive. The J gene is TRBJ2-2, the V gene TRBV7-2; 8 nucleotides match TRBD2. The sequencing input was PBMCs. Here the CDR3 DNA reads TGTGCCAGCAGGCCCGGGACTAGGAACACCGGGGAGCTGTTTTTT. Protein sequence: CASRPGTRNTGELFF.